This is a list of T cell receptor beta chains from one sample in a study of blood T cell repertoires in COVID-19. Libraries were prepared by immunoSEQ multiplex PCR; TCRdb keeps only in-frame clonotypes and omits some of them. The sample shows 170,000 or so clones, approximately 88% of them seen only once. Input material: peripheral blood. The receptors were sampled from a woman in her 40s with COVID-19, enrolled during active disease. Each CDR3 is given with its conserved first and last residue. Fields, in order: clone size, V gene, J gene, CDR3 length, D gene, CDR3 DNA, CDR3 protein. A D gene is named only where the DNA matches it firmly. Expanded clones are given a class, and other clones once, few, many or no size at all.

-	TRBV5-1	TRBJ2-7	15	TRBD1	TGCGCCAGCAGCTTGGCCGGGGACAGCTCCTACGAGCAGTACTTC	CASSLAGDSSYEQYF
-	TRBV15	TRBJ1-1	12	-	TGTGCCACCAGCTCAGCGACCTCGAGGGCTTTCTTT	CATSSATSRAFF
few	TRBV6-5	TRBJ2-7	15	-	TGTGCCAGCAGTTTCTCCAGACTTCAGGGCTACGAGCAGTACTTC	CASSFSRLQGYEQYF
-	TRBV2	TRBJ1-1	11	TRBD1	TGTGCCAGCAGGGGACAGGTTGAAGCTTTCTTT	CASRGQVEAFF
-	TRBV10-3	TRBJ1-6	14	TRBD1	TGTGCCATTAGGGGACAGTATGTTAATTCACCCCTCCACTTT	CAIRGQYVNSPLHF
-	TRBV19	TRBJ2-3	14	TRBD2	TGTGCCAGTAGTCTCGGACTAGCGGCAGATACGCAGTATTTT	CASSLGLAADTQYF
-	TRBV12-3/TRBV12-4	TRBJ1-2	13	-	TGTGCCAGCAGTTTACAGGGCGGCTATGGCTACACCTTC	CASSLQGGYGYTF
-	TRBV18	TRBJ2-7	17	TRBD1	TGTGCCAGCTCACCGACAGGGACAGGTGGCGGCTACTACGAGCAGTACTTC	CASSPTGTGGGYYEQYF
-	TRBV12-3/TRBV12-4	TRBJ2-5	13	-	TGTGCCAGCAGTTCTGGCGGGCAAGAGACCCAGTACTTC	CASSSGGQETQYF
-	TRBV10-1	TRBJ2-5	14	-	TGCGCCAGCAGTGAGGGGGGGACGGGAGAGACCCAGTACTTC	CASSEGGTGETQYF
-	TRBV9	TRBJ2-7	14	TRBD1	TGTGCCAGCAGCCTGGGACAGCCCTCCTACGAGCAGTACTTC	CASSLGQPSYEQYF
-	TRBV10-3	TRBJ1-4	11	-	TGTGCCACCCGAACTAATGAAAAACTGTTTTTT	CATRTNEKLFF
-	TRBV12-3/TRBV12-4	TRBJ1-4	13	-	TGTGCCAGCAGTTTGTGGGGGGAGGAAAAACTGTTTTTT	CASSLWGEEKLFF
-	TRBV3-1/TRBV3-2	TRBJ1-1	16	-	TGTGCCAGCAGCCACCCCAGGCGGGGGGGGAACACTGAAGCTTTCTTT	CASSHPRRGGNTEAFF
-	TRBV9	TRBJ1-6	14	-	TGTGCCAGCAGCATCAACAGGGTTAATTCACCCCTCCACTTT	CASSINRVNSPLHF
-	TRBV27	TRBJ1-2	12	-	TGTGCCAGCAGTTTACAGGGTTATGGCTACACCTTC	CASSLQGYGYTF
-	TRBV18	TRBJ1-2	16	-	TGTGCCAGCTCAGAACAATCGCCACAGGGAAACTATGGCTACACCTTC	CASSEQSPQGNYGYTF
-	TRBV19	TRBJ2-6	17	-	TGTGCCAGTAAGCGCGCCTCCCTTTCATCTGGGGCCAACGTCCTGACTTTC	CASKRASLSSGANVLTF
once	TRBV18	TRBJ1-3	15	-	TGTGCCAGCTCACCGTCGGGAGCCGGTGGAAACACCATATATTTT	CASSPSGAGGNTIYF
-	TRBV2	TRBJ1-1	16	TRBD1	TGTGCCAGCAGTGAAGCGCTTCAGGGGGCGAACACTGAAGCTTTCTTT	CASSEALQGANTEAFF
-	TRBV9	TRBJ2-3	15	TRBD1	TGTGCCAGCAGCGTCCGGGACAGCCCGGCAGATACGCAGTATTTT	CASSVRDSPADTQYF
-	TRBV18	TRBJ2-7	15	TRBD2	TGTGCCAGCTCACCTACCGGGACTAGCAGGGGGGAGCAGTACTTC	CASSPTGTSRGEQYF
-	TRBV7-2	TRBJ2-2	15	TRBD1	TGTGCCAGCAGCTTAGTGAGGGGGCCCACCGGGGAGCTGTTTTTT	CASSLVRGPTGELFF
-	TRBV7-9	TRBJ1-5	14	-	TGTGCCAGCAGCTTAGAAAACAGGGCACAGCCCCAGCATTTT	CASSLENRAQPQHF
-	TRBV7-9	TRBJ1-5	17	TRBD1	TGTGCCAGCAGCTTAGGAGGGGGACAGGGCCCTGATCAGCCCCAGCATTTT	CASSLGGGQGPDQPQHF
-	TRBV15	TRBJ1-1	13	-	TGTGCCACCAGGGGGGCACGGGACACTGAAGCTTTCTTT	CATRGARDTEAFF
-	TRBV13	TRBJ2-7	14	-	TGTGCCAGCAGCTTAGGCTGGGCATCCTACGAGCAGTACTTC	CASSLGWASYEQYF
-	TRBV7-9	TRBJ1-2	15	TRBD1	TGTGCCAGCACCAAGACCGGACAGGGCTTCTATGGCTACACCTTC	CASTKTGQGFYGYTF
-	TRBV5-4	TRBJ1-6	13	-	TGTGCCAGCAGCTTGGACCGGGTCTCACCCCTCCACTTT	CASSLDRVSPLHF
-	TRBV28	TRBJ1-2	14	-	TGTGCCAGCAGTTTATATGGCGGGTCCTATGGCTACACCTTC	CASSLYGGSYGYTF
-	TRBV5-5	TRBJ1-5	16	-	TGTGCCAGCAGCCCGAAGACAGCGACTAGCAATCAGCCCCAGCATTTT	CASSPKTATSNQPQHF
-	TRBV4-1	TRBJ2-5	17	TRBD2	TGCGCCAGCAGCCAAGATGGAGCGGGGGGCGACCAAGAGACCCAGTACTTC	CASSQDGAGGDQETQYF
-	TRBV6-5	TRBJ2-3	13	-	TGTGCCAGCAGTTACCAGAATGAAGATACGCAGTATTTT	CASSYQNEDTQYF
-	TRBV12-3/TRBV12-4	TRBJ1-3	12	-	TGTGCCAGCAGCTTCGGGGGAAACACCATATATTTT	CASSFGGNTIYF
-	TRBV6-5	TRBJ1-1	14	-	TGTGCCAGCAGTTACCGGCGGGGGGGCCTGTGGGCTTTCTTT	CASSYRRGGLWAFF
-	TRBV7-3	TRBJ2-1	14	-	TGTGCCAGCAGCGCCCGACAGGCTTACAATGAGCAGTTCTTC	CASSARQAYNEQFF
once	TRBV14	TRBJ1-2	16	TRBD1	TGTGCCAGCAGCCCCGGGCAGGGGGCTCCCAACTATGGCTACACCTTC	CASSPGQGAPNYGYTF
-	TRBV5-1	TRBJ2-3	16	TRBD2	TGCGCCAGCAGCTTGGTAACTAGCGGGATGACTAATACGCAGTATTTT	CASSLVTSGMTNTQYF
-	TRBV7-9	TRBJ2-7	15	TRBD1	TGTGCCAGCAGCCCCTACCGGACAGGAGGCGACGAGCAGTACTTC	CASSPYRTGGDEQYF
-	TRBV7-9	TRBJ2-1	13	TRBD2	TGTGCCAGCAGCTTAGTAGGGAGGGATGAGCAGTTCTTC	CASSLVGRDEQFF
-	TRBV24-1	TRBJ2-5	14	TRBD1	TGTGCCACCAGTGACAAGACAGGGGAAGAGACCCAGTACTTC	CATSDKTGEETQYF
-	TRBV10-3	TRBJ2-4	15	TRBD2	TGTGCCGTCACCTCCCTAGCGGGGCGCAAAAACATTCAGTACTTC	CAVTSLAGRKNIQYF
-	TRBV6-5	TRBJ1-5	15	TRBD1	TGTGCCAGCACCCCTTCGACAGGGGTAAACCAGCCCCAGCATTTT	CASTPSTGVNQPQHF
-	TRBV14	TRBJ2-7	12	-	TGTGCCAGCAGCCCGGGATATTACGAGCAGTACTTC	CASSPGYYEQYF
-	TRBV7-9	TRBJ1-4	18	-	TGTGCCAGCAGCGACCGGGAGCCCTTTTTCTCGACTAATGAAAAACTGTTTTTT	CASSDREPFFSTNEKLFF
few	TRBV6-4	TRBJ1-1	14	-	TGTGCCAGCAGTGACTTACCCACGGGGACTGAAGCTTTCTTT	CASSDLPTGTEAFF
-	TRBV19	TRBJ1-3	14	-	TGTGCCAGTAGGATGGCGCGGGGCGCTGGGGCCATATATTTT	CASRMARGAGAIYF
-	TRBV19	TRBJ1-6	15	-	TGTGCCAGTAGTGGTGGCGGTACCTATAATTCACCCCTCCACTTT	CASSGGGTYNSPLHF
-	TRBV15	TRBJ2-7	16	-	TGTGCCACCAGCAGAGACGGGGGATCCTCCTCCTACGAGCAGTACTTC	CATSRDGGSSSYEQYF
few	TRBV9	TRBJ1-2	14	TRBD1	TGTGCCAGCAGCGTAGGACAGGGAGTCTATGGCTACACCTTC	CASSVGQGVYGYTF
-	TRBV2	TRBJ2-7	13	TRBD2	TGTGCCAGCAGTTCCGGGGGGTCCTACGAGCAGTACTTC	CASSSGGSYEQYF
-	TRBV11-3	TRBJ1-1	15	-	TGTGCCAGCAGCCATTCAGGGGCTTTGAACACTGAAGCTTTCTTT	CASSHSGALNTEAFF
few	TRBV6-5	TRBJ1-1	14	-	TGTGCCAGCAGTTACATGAATACATCCCCTGAAGCTTTCTTT	CASSYMNTSPEAFF
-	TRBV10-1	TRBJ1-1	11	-	TGCGCCAGCGGCAGGGCCACTGAAGCTTTCTTT	CASGRATEAFF
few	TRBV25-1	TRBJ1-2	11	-	TGTGCCAGCAGTGTCAGGAATGGCTACACCTTC	CASSVRNGYTF
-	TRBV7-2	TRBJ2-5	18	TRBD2	TGTGCCAGCAGCTCCATACCCCGGGGCGGGGGGGCGCAAAAGACCCAGTACTTC	CASSSIPRGGGAQKTQYF
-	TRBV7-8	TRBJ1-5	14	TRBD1	TGTGCCAGCAGCAGGGACAGGGGGGATCAGCCCCAGCATTTT	CASSRDRGDQPQHF
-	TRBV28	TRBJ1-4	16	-	TGTGCCAGCACTACCCTGGAGGCCGCAACTAATGAAAAACTGTTTTTT	CASTTLEAATNEKLFF
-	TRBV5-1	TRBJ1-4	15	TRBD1	TGCGCCAGCAGCTTGGGAAACGAGGGGACAGCAAAACTGTTTTTT	CASSLGNEGTAKLFF
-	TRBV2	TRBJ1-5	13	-	TGTGCCAGCAGATTGAGGGAAGGACAGCCCCAGCATTTT	CASRLREGQPQHF